This TCR beta chain derives from a study of response to subunit inactivated influenza vaccine. TCRdb re-derived calls from the RT-PCR reads in MiXCR, one entry per CDR3 protein. The sample includes around 850,000 distinct CDR3 sequences, under 20% of them seen just once. V lost 2 bases and J lost 2, with 12 bases in between. CDR3 length: 16 residues. Per germline, CDR1 SGHVS and CDR2 FQNEAQ. Note on this clonotype: What it binds is unknown.

Notes on the study in general: Authors suggested that a seasonal influenza vaccination recruits few new T cells each time.

The specimen was PBMCs from blood, collected about 5 days after vaccination. The V call is TRBV7-8, the J call TRBJ2-2; D uncertain. The TCR originated in a man aged 50 or older who received an inactivated influenza vaccine. The CDR3 DNA sequence: TGTGCCAGCAGCTTACCGGCTGTTGGAAACACCGGGGAGCTGTTTTTT. It specifies CASSLPAVGNTGELFF.